The clone carrying this T cell receptor (beta chain) has only a few counts. No antigen is known for it. The CDR3 is made up of 17 amino acids. V gave up 2 bases and J gave up 0 bases; unmatched junction bases: 6. CDR1 MNHEY and CDR2 SVGEGT come from the germline V gene. TCRdb's table, derived via immunoSEQ multiplex PCR, lists solely in-frame clones and lacks some. The sample has about 410,000 clones, around nine tenths seen once. The sample belongs to a study of Ad26.COV2.S vaccination and SARS-CoV-2 variants. Noted treatment: 19 received Ad26.COV2.S at low or high dose, single or two shots; several received placebo; per-sample allocation not given. Vaccine and placebo recipients were sampled on day 63 after the first injection. Study results and limitations: Reportedly, after vaccination the spike-specific CD8+ and CD4+ T cell responses displayed substantial breadth. Analyses of TCR breadth and depth may have underestimated total T cell responses. Ad26.COV2.S recipients had broader spike-specific TCRs (P = 0.0014).

Material: peripheral blood, obtained in a trial of Ad26.COV2.S vaccine versus placebo. The receptor was derived from a person between 18 and 59 years old who received the Ad26.COV2.S COVID-19 vaccine or a placebo. J is TRBJ2-3 and V is TRBV6-2 or TRBV6-3, with TRBD2 identical over 9 bases. CDR3 protein: CASSYRSSGGSTDTQYF. CDR3 nucleotide sequence: TGTGCCAGCAGTTACCGGAGTAGCGGGGGTAGCACAGATACGCAGTATTTT.